This entry features one T cell receptor beta chain sequence. What it binds is not known. The same CDR3 can be traced to other DNA sequences in this sample. Clones were read by immunoSEQ multiplex PCR, and TCRdb kept only the in-frame ones, dropping some. The table lists just under 60,000 clones, roughly nine tenths of them singletons. The sample comes from a study of OX40 agonist ivuxolimab in advanced cancers. Study information: Patients receiving dose escalation had hepatocellular carcinoma, melanoma, renal cell or head and neck cancer. General observations from the study: The CD4+ and CD8+ T cells in the blood had expanded clonally by week 6 at 0.1 to 3.0 mg/kg.

Between the trimmed V and J ends, which lost 1 base and 4 bases, there was a span of 14 bases. CDR3 length: 15 amino acids. CDR1 MGHRA and CDR2 YSYEKL come from the germline V gene. The chain employs TRBV4-1 and TRBJ2-7; D possibly corresponds to TRBD1 (5 bases). The sequencing used CD4+ or CD8+ T cells sorted from blood, collected in a trial of the OX40 agonist ivuxolimab. The clonotype comes from an adult with an advanced solid tumor such as melanoma, head and neck, liver or kidney cancer. In DNA form, the CDR3 reads TGCGCCAGCAGCCAAGCCGATGACAGAAGATACGAGCAGTACTTC. Residues: CASSQADDRRYEQYF.